This TCR beta chain comes out of a study of T cell clonotyping in hematopoietic cell transplantation. TCRdb's table, derived via immunoSEQ multiplex PCR, lists solely in-frame clones and lacks some. Here the sample spans over 8,000 clones, less than 60% being singletons. Study-wide points: At the given depth, recipient repertoires were over 97% de novo clonotypes. After transplant, recipient diversity fell while pathologically expanded clonotypes grew through day 180. CD4 and CD8 repertoire contributions could not be separated without sorting.

Germline V CDR1 and CDR2: GTSNPN, SVGIG (reference sequence). V was cut by 3 bases and J by 8 bases, with 16 bases left in between. The CDR3 length is 14 residues. Points on this clone: Its antigen is currently unknown.

The sample consisted of peripheral blood mononuclear cells, taken 100 days after allogeneic stem cell transplant. The J gene is TRBJ1-4, the V gene TRBV30; D possibly corresponds to TRBD1 (5 bases). This clonotype was obtained from a female patient aged 45-65 years who had an allogeneic stem cell transplant from an unrelated donor, so the T cells may come from the graft donor. Some clones in this sample may be carry-over from other donors' samples. The CDR3 reads CAWSRREAGEKLFF. CDR3 coding DNA: TGTGCCTGGAGCCGCAGGGAGGCCGGAGAAAAACTGTTTTTT.